These 16 T cell receptor beta chains were sequenced from one sample in a study of T cell responses to AZD1222 COVID-19 vaccine. Repertoires were generated with immunoSEQ multiplex PCR, while TCRdb's copy carries only in-frame clones and drops some. In the table there are about 150,000 clones, roughly 89% of which are singletons. The sequencing used peripheral blood, collected 28 days after the second dose of the MenACWY control vaccine. The receptors shown here come from an adult who received the MenACWY meningococcal vaccine as a control.

The chain uses TRBV10-1 and TRBJ1-5; perhaps TRBD1 as D (5 bases). Trimming pared 3 bases from V and 3 bases from J, leaving 6 bases between. Looked up from germline, CDR1 is WNHNN and CDR2 is SYGVQD (reference sequence). The CDR3 loop spans 13 amino acids. CDR3 coding DNA: TGCGCCAGCAGTGACGGGACCAATCAGCCCCAGCATTTT. The encoded protein is CASSDGTNQPQHF.

This clone was found a few times. V and J are TRBV3-1 (or the pseudogene TRBV3-2) and TRBJ1-2, with D hard to call. This CDR3 region has 14 residues. The V gene's germline CDR1 is LGHDT and CDR2 YNNKEL (reference sequence). V dropped 0 bases and J dropped 4 bases, with 9 bases sitting between them. This chain's CDR3 is CASSQDGAGYGYTF. The CDR3 DNA reads as TGTGCCAGCAGCCAAGATGGCGCAGGCTATGGCTACACCTTC.

A few counts support this clone. The rearrangement joins TRBV6-6 to TRBJ1-5; no definite D call. The germline CDR1 and CDR2 sequences are MNHNY and SVGAGI (reference sequence). CDR3 size: 15 residues. With 2 bases removed from V and 0 bases from J, the gap between germline ends came to 8 bases. CDR3 coding DNA: TGTGCCAGCAGTTACATCCAGGTTAGCAATCAGCCCCAGCATTTT. This encodes CASSYIQVSNQPQHF.

This clone appeared a single time. The chain couples TRBV14 to TRBJ2-7; perhaps TRBD2 as D (6 bases). Trimming took off 2 bases at V and 2 bases at J, with 31 bases between the two ends. CDR1 SGHDN and CDR2 FVKESK come from the germline V gene. The CDR3 has 21 amino acids. CDR3 amino acids: CASSQKSRGAASEQSPYEQYF. In DNA, the CDR3 is TGTGCCAGCAGCCAAAAAAGCCGCGGGGCGGCTAGCGAACAAAGTCCCTACGAGCAGTACTTC.

The chain is built from TRBV12-3 or TRBV12-4 and TRBJ1-1; weak D call: TRBD1 (6 bases). The CDR3 is made up of 12 amino acids. Trimming pared 5 bases from V and 5 bases from J, leaving 9 bases between. The DNA of the CDR3 is TGTGCCAGCAGTCCCAGGGGAACTGAAGCTTTCTTT. Protein product: CASSPRGTEAFF.

The chain employs TRBV19 and TRBJ1-6; maybe TRBD1 (5 bases). From germline, CDR1 is LNHDA and CDR2 SQIVND (reference sequence). V was pared by 8 bases and J by 5 bases, with 13 bases between. CDR3 length: 14 amino acids. The CDR3 coding sequence is TGTGCCAGTGGGCAGGAGACAGATAATTCACCCCTCCACTTT. Residues: CASGQETDNSPLHF.

V usage is TRBV28 and J usage is TRBJ2-7; 7 nucleotides match TRBD2. The CDR3 is 15 amino acids. Trimming removed 6 bases from V and 4 bases from J; junction bases left unmatched: 12. Germline V gene lookup returns CDR1 MDHEN and CDR2 SYDVKM. As DNA, the CDR3 is TGTGCCAGCAGGCGTCCCGGGACGGGGGGTTACGAGCAGTACTTC. Its protein is CASRRPGTGGYEQYF.

This clone appeared a single time. This rearrangement joins TRBV7-9 to TRBJ2-7, with TRBD1 as a possible D gene (6 bases). The V gene lost 0 bases and the J gene lost 4 bases, with 10 bases spanning the gap. The CDR3 has 14 residues. Germline loops: CDR1 SEHNR, CDR2 FQNEAQ (reference sequence). The CDR3 spells CASSLAPTGYEQYF. The CDR3 nucleotides read TGTGCCAGCAGCTTAGCGCCCACAGGGTACGAGCAGTACTTC.

V gene TRBV11-1 combines with J gene TRBJ2-5, with D perhaps matching TRBD1 (5 bases). The CDR3 contains 14 residues. V shed 5 bases and J shed 4 bases, with 14 bases lying between them. Germline CDR1 SGHAT, CDR2 FQDESV (reference sequence). CDR3 sequence: CASSPRVQGETQYF. The CDR3 DNA follows: TGTGCCAGCAGCCCCCGGGTTCAGGGAGAGACCCAGTACTTC.

The rearrangement joins TRBV27 to TRBJ1-5, with D uncertain. The V gene's germline CDR1 is MNHEY and CDR2 SMNVEV (reference sequence). The CDR3 has 14 amino acids. V lost 5 bases to trimming and J lost 8 bases, with 16 bases between them. The CDR3 sequence is CASSNWGAYEPQHF. CDR3 in DNA: TGTGCCAGCAGTAATTGGGGTGCCTACGAGCCCCAGCATTTT.

The count of this clone is one. V is TRBV3-1 (or the pseudogene TRBV3-2) and J is TRBJ1-2; the D is unclear. V was shortened by 0 bases and J by 0 bases, with 8 bases between the two germline ends. This CDR3 region has 15 residues. CDR1 and CDR2 (germline): LGHDT, YNNKEL (reference sequence). This CDR3 is CASSQEVGPNYGYTF. For the CDR3, the DNA is TGTGCCAGCAGCCAAGAGGTAGGGCCTAACTATGGCTACACCTTC.

This chain joins TRBV9 and TRBJ2-5; 13 bases line up with TRBD2. V shed 4 bases and J 0 bases; nucleotides not matched to a gene: 6. CDR3 size: 17 residues. Per the germline V gene, CDR1 is SGDLS and CDR2 is YYNGEE. The CDR3 protein is CASSTGGTSGDQETQYF. CDR3 sequence (DNA): TGTGCCAGCAGCACAGGGGGGACTAGCGGGGACCAAGAGACCCAGTACTTC.

The V call is TRBV5-1, the J call TRBJ2-5, with 8 bases aligning to TRBD2. The CDR3 sequence is 15 residues long. Germline V lookup: CDR1 SGHRS, CDR2 YFSETQ. Losses at the gene ends were 0 bases for V and 5 bases for J; bases not matched to a gene: 6. DNA of the CDR3: TGCGCCAGCAGCTTGGCCGGGAGGGGATGGGAGACCCAGTACTTC. Translation: CASSLAGRGWETQYF. Using reference TRBV5-1 and TRBJ2-5 for the parts outside the CDR3, the full variable domain is KAGVTQTPRYLIKTRGQQVTLSCSPISGHRSVSWYQQTPGQGLQFLFEYFSETQRNKGNFPGRFSGRQFSNSRSEMNVSTLELGDSALYLCASSLAGRGWETQYFGPGTRLLVL.

The CDR3 loop is CASSQAHTGTAFF. The CDR3 DNA reads TGTGCCAGCAGCCAAGCCCATACAGGGACCGCTTTCTTT. The gene calls are TRBV3-1 (or the pseudogene TRBV3-2) and TRBJ1-1; a weak D match, TRBD1 (6 bases). The ends were cut back, 1 base at V and 11 bases at J, with 14 bases in the middle. The CDR3 consists of 13 residues. Germline CDR1 is LGHDT and CDR2 is YNNKEL (reference sequence).

This chain joins TRBV6-5 and TRBJ2-2; a weak D match, TRBD2 (6 bases). Germline values: CDR1 MNHEY, CDR2 SVGAGI. The CDR3 is 15 residues long. V shed 7 bases and J shed 2 bases, with 14 bases lying between them. CDR3 DNA: TGTGCCAGCACCCCCAGCGGGCTAAACACCGGGGAGCTGTTTTTT. It specifies CASTPSGLNTGELFF.

This chain joins TRBV4-3 and TRBJ1-2; 7 bases line up with TRBD1. CDR3 length equals 15 residues. Germline V gene sequence: CDR1 LGHNA, CDR2 YSLEER. J gave up 4 bases and V 0 bases, and 5 bases lay outside the gene matches. The CDR3: CASSQDWDSFYGYTF. In nucleotides, the CDR3 is TGCGCCAGCAGCCAAGATTGGGACAGTTTCTATGGCTACACCTTC.